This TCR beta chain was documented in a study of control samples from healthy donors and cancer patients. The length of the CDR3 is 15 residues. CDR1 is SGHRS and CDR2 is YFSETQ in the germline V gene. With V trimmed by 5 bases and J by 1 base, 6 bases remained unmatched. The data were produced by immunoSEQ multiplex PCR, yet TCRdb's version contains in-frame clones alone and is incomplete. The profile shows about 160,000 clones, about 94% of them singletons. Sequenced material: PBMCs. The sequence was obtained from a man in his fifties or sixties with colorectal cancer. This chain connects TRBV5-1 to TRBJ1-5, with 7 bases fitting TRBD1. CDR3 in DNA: TGCGCCAGCAGGGTGGGGACAGTCAGCAATCAGCCCCAGCATTTT. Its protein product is CASRVGTVSNQPQHF.